What follows are 2 T cell receptor beta chains derived from one specimen sequenced in a study of CD8+ T cells in alopecia areata. The treatment is: oral pan-JAK inhibitor, 5-10 mg twice daily. Sequencing used cDNA as its template, made by extracting RNA and reverse transcribing it. Clones were sequenced by immunoSEQ multiplex PCR, and TCRdb holds only the in-frame ones, with some missing. This table holds 110,000 or so clones, less than 60% found once. Sequencing used CD4+ T cells sorted from blood, obtained at week 24, from a patient treated with tofacitinib. Source of these receptors: a human donor with alopecia areata.

This clone was seen only once. The chain recombines TRBV9 with TRBJ2-1; 12 nucleotides match TRBD2. V was clipped by 4 bases and J by 6 bases; unmatched bases: 5. This CDR3 comprises 15 residues. Germline V CDR1 and CDR2: SGDLS, YYNGEE. The CDR3 nucleotides read TGTGCCAGCAGCCCGCTAGCGGGGGGGATCAATGAGCAGTTCTTC. The encoded protein is CASSPLAGGINEQFF.

V usage is TRBV2 and J usage is TRBJ2-5, with D possibly being TRBD1 (6 bases). The CDR3 runs to 12 residues. The V end was cut by 5 bases, the J end by 9 bases, with 13 bases between. CDR1 is SNHLY, CDR2 FYNNEI, per germline. The CDR3 DNA follows: TGTGCCAGCAGTCCGGACAGTGCGGCCCAGTACTTC. Its translation is CASSPDSAAQYF.